What follows describes a single TCR beta chain. No cognate antigen has been identified for it. The record has no base qualities; no much larger clone is one base away. The same CDR3 arises from other DNA sequences in this sample as well. Library method: the immunoSEQ multiplex PCR assay. The multiplex PCR relied on a mix of 60 forward primers for TCR Vbeta segments and 13 reverse primers for TCR Jbeta segments. The CDR3 region of rearranged TCR beta genes was amplified from genomic DNA by a multiplex PCR assay. On the Illumina HiSeq System, the amplified TCR beta libraries were sequenced as 87-base-pair reads. On the study's bioinformatics: Across the 700 or so repertoires, a later analysis counted approximately 83 million unique TCR beta chains, around 11 million of which were shared by at least two donors. To remove PCR and sequencing errors, raw reads were error-corrected and collapsed into unique sequences using a nearest-neighbor algorithm that merged closely related sequences. V, D and J gene segments were assigned by aligning CDR3 sequences to IMGT reference sequences. For a sequence to be retained, a match of at least six nucleotides to both a V gene segment and a J gene segment was required. A rearrangement was called productive if the CDR3 had no stop codons and remained in frame with V and J, and every other rearrangement was called non-productive. CDR3 was defined according to IMGT convention as the region running from the second conserved V-encoded cysteine to the conserved J-encoded phenylalanine. In an earlier analysis of roughly 580 of the donors, sequences lacking an unambiguous match to a single V gene segment were excluded. In an earlier analysis of a few hundred of the donors, V segments were called functional above 56.7% productive rearrangements and were called segregating when the between-donor standard deviation exceeded 5%. A statistical classification framework was built for diagnosing cytomegalovirus status from the catalog of TCR beta chain sequences. A later analysis assigned V and J genes by comparing TCR nucleotide sequences with IMGT/GENE-DB human TR gene sequences. A later analysis assigned CDR3 sequences and most-parsimonious VDJ recombination scenarios with the TCRdist pipeline. In a later analysis, each TCR beta chain was defined by its CDR3 amino acid sequence together with its V-gene family, and reads lacking a unique V-gene family were excluded. To address suspected cross-contamination and a sequencing artifact, a later analysis removed under 600 highly shared, low-generation-probability nucleotide sequences. In a later analysis, a clonal expansion index for each public chain was calculated from normalized within-repertoire ranks of inferred template counts. A later analysis computed generation probabilities with a VDJ recombination model fitted to out-of-frame rearrangements, and checked the results against IGoR. Hypergeometric tests were used in a later analysis to score TCR-TCR, TCR-HLA and TCR-CMV co-occurrence, with a repertoire-size bias correction applied to the TCR pairs. In a later analysis, false discovery rates were estimated by permuting HLA or CMV assignments 20 times. In a later analysis, co-occurring TCRs were grouped using DBSCAN, with TCRdist sequence similarity added in when clustering inside HLA-allele-positive subsets. Repertoires with fewer than 30,000 or more than 120,000 public chains, plus five repertoires with anomalous nucleotide sharing, were excluded from co-occurrence clustering. Held by TCRdb, this immuneACCESS table contains in-frame sequences only and omits some clones. Under half of the omission traces to an unresolved V gene where checked; the cause of the rest is unknown. V and J calls and clone size are those listed in that table; D and trimming were worked out from the DNA. The sample has fewer than 200,000 clones on record, 70% to 80% of them singletons. Of the sample, less than 0.9% is held by the ten largest clones.

These data belong to a study of cytomegalovirus exposure and HLA in healthy donors (dated by TCRdb to about 2017). A note on the overall study: According to an earlier analysis of a few hundred of the donors, roughly 180 million T cells yielded approximately 120 million unique TCR beta sequences and approximately 300 Gb of sequence data. In addition to the first cohort of 650 to 800 subjects, a separate validation cohort of over 90 different subjects was used. The genetic ancestry cluster associated with self-reported Caucasian donors included 81% of the approximately 400 genotyped donors. Donor age, sex, ethnicity and CMV serostatus were collected together with the repertoire data. Among almost 400 genotyped donors of the cohort, an average of about 240,000 unique TCR beta nucleotide sequences were sequenced per donor, 15% to 20% of them non-productive. Typing coverage differed by locus: A, B, C, DRB1 and DQB1 were typed in roughly 629-630 donors, DQA1 in 500 to 550, DPA1 in 600 to 610, and DPB1 in about 450. The study aimed to test whether cataloging public T cell receptors could reveal signatures of past pathogen exposure. A later analysis re-analyzed previously published TCR beta repertoires from roughly 690 donors and added high-resolution HLA genotyping to study TCR occurrence patterns. In the later analysis, no new phenotypic data were used to find candidate immune exposures; instead, reliance was placed on TCR beta sequences and their occurrence across donors. An early release that covered about 600 HLA-typed donors contained approximately 320 gigabases of sequencing data and about 93 million unique TCR sequences. To predict cytomegalovirus infection status, the study combined high-throughput TCR immunosequencing, statistical association of individual TCRs with disease status, and machine learning. Every discovery cohort repertoire had been produced on one sequencing platform. Using immunosequencing, the study profiled T cell repertoires from 666 subjects and related those repertoires to cytomegalovirus serostatus. In a later genetic analysis, genome-wide SNP genotypes for about 55% of the 666 donors were used, and that subset was treated as a discovery cohort. An earlier analysis of nearly 600 of the donors applied high-throughput TCR beta sequencing to assess whether each TCR beta V gene segment acted as functional or pseudogenic. HLA typing included class I and class II loci at four-digit resolution. Because of strong linkage in the cohort, a few DR-DQ haplotypes were treated as single units for association and clustering.

General study outcomes and caveats: In this cohort, only TCR beta chains were sequenced, and detectable features were limited by the absence of alpha or paired-chain data. Because HLA typing was missing for some donors at each locus, association tests included only the typed subset. The classifier was reported to diagnose cytomegalovirus status with high specificity and sensitivity in both the original cohort and the validation cohort. Correlated functional status among segregating V segments might reflect linkage disequilibrium, but an unknown experimental factor could not be ruled out. The 87-base-pair reads could not distinguish some IMGT-functional V segments, including TRBV6-2 and TRBV6-3, so those segments were excluded. In a later analysis, most CMV-associated TCR beta chains were found to appear HLA-restricted, with HLA associations seemingly driven largely by CMV exposure. Compared with the approximately 670-donor mean, donors in an Asian-associated ancestry cluster had fewer N-insertions in productive TCRs, according to a later genetic analysis. Broadly in line with IMGT annotations, most TCR beta V segments showed up in productive rearrangements about 87% or about 30% of the time in an earlier analysis of under 700 of the donors. A later analysis found that TCR association rates varied across HLA loci, with DRB1 alleles showing the most associated TCRs and HLA-C alleles the fewest. Immune exposure information for the cohort was limited to CMV serostatus. Strong co-occurrence of HLA alleles, especially DR and DQ, made assigning TCR associations to individual alleles difficult. It was suggested by the authors that the approach could potentially be generalized to other disease states and immunological phenotypes. The sequencing pipeline was judged likely to have produced a cluster of highly shared sequence variants as a technical artifact. Compared with equally common non-associated chains, HLA-associated TCR beta chains in a later analysis were more clonally expanded and had lower generation probabilities. Because counts were too low, roughly 18 rarely observed V segments, including chromosome 9 orphons, were left out of the earlier analysis of some 600 of the donors. A further reported finding was that TCR beta sequences accurately predicted the HLA-A and HLA-B alleles for most subjects in the first cohort. In vitro tests confirmed that three of the cytomegalovirus-associated TCR beta chains recognize cytomegalovirus antigens. Presence/absence analyses assumed roughly uniform sequencing depth across donors, an assumption that may not hold. In a later genetic analysis, a missense DCLRE1C variant was associated with V-gene and J-gene trimming of TCR beta chains, and the association was replicated in an independent cohort. Most TCR sequences were observed very rarely across donors, whereas some public TCRs were present in many individuals. The study gave a list of 150 to 200 TCR beta chains associated with cytomegalovirus. Specific HLA alleles were associated with 18,000 or so TCR beta sequences at a false discovery rate of 0.05 in a later analysis. In a later analysis, several top co-occurrence clusters were reported to appear linked to parvovirus B19, influenza, CMV and Epstein-Barr virus.

The cohort was made up of approximately 670 healthy bone marrow donors. At the time of sampling, all cohort members were nominally healthy, though unrecorded immune exposures were likely present. The donor tested CMV seronegative and was one of the 352 seronegative cohort members. Each donor provided a peripheral blood sample, and peripheral blood mononuclear cells were used for TCR beta sequencing. The Qiagen DNeasy Blood Extraction Kit was used to extract genomic DNA from the blood cell samples. As encoded in the germline V gene (reference sequence), CDR1 is SGHNT while CDR2 is YYREEE. V lost 1 base and J lost 8 bases, and the count of bases not matched to a germline gene is 7. The CDR3 has 17 amino acids, counting the end cysteine and phenylalanine. Here the CDR3 DNA is all that survives: 51 bases in frame from base 1.

This receptor was taken from a female donor in good health and CMV-seronegative. The chain employs TRBV5-4 and TRBJ2-2; 14 bases in between match TRBD2. The sample comprised PBMCs. The CDR3 protein sequence reads: CASSLRPGLAGAGELFF. The DNA reads as follows: TGTGCCAGCAGCTTGCGGCCGGGACTAGCGGGAGCAGGGGAGCTGTTTTTT.